This entry lists 9 T cell receptor beta chains sequenced from one sample in a study of T cells in tuberculosis. Produced via immunoSEQ multiplex PCR; TCRdb's table is partial and in-frame only. The table shows more than 35,000 clones, with around 92% occurring only once. Specimen: PBMCs. These receptor sequences come from a donor aged 10 to 29 with latent tuberculosis or without tuberculosis infection. Some clones in this sample may be carry-over from other donors' samples.

As to this clone: Different DNA sequences within this sample yield the same CDR3. This rearrangement joins TRBV7-9 to TRBJ1-5; 9 positions match TRBD1. CDR1 SEHNR and CDR2 FQNEAQ come from the germline V gene (reference sequence). The junction had 3 bases not matched to a gene; V was cut back by 3 bases and J by 6 bases. CDR3 length equals 14 residues. As DNA, the CDR3 is TGTGCCAGCAGCTTGGGACAGGGAGGTCAGCCCCAGCATTTT. Translation: CASSLGQGGQPQHF. Variable domain in full (rest from reference TRBV7-9 and TRBJ1-5): DTGVSQNPRHKITKRGQNVTFRCDPISEHNRLYWYRQTLGQGPEFLTYFQNEAQLEKSRLLSDRFSAERPKGSFSTLEIQRTEQGDSAMYLCASSLGQGGQPQHFGDGTRLSIL.

The chain uses TRBV5-8 and TRBJ2-6; 11 bases agree with TRBD1. The CDR3 consists of 19 residues. Germline V lookup: CDR1 SGHTS, CDR2 YDEGEE. V trimming: 4 bases; J trimming: 0 bases; junction bases outside the gene matches: 9. The CDR3: CASSTLGTGGPSGANVLTF. CDR3 bases: TGTGCCAGCAGCACGTTAGGGACAGGGGGTCCCTCTGGGGCCAACGTCCTGACTTTC.

The chain links TRBV7-9 to TRBJ1-4; TRBD1 matches 8 bases. The CDR3 is made up of 16 amino acids. V lost 4 bases to trimming and J lost 3 bases; unmatched junction nucleotides: 7. Germline V gene lookup returns CDR1 SEHNR and CDR2 FQNEAQ (reference sequence). For the CDR3, the DNA is TGTGCCAGCAGCTCCAGGGGGCTAGAGGCTAATGAAAAACTGTTTTTT. Protein product: CASSSRGLEANEKLFF.

The V and J genes are TRBV4-3 and TRBJ1-1, with D possibly being TRBD1 (6 bases). Trimming pared 3 bases from V and 1 base from J, leaving 9 bases between. This CDR3 region has 14 residues. Germline CDR1 is LGHNA and CDR2 is YSLEER. CDR3 in DNA: TGCGCCAGCAGCCAGATGGACAGGAACACTGAAGCTTTCTTT. Residues: CASSQMDRNTEAFF.

The chain combines TRBV6-6 with TRBJ1-3; no definite D call. Trimming took off 2 bases at V and 8 bases at J, with 19 bases between the two ends. The CDR3 spans 16 residues. The germline V gene encodes CDR1 MNHNY and CDR2 SVGAGI (reference sequence). The CDR3 reads CASSYTPPSSRDTIYF. CDR3 DNA sequence: TGTGCCAGCAGTTACACACCCCCTTCATCCCGGGACACCATATATTTT.

Only a few counts were recorded for this clone. The J gene is TRBJ2-5, the V gene TRBV6-5, with 7 bases matching TRBD2. Germline assignment: CDR1 MNHEY and CDR2 SVGAGI. The CDR3 extends over 15 amino acids. The V gene end was trimmed by 2 bases and the J gene end by 1 base; junction bases not matched to a gene: 4. Here the CDR3 DNA reads TGTGCCAGCAGTTACGATGGGGGGGTCCAAGAGACCCAGTACTTC. This sequence encodes CASSYDGGVQETQYF.

The V call is TRBV28, the J call TRBJ1-3; D is possibly TRBD1 (6 bases). Trimming shortened V by 8 bases and J by 1 base, and 27 bases separated the two germline ends. Germline CDR1 and CDR2: MDHEN and SYDVKM. The CDR3 covers 19 residues. In DNA, the CDR3 is TGTGCCAGCTGCCCAGGCTCCTTTAGGCGACAGGCATCTGGAAACACCATATATTTT. Encoded protein: CASCPGSFRRQASGNTIYF. Variable domain in full (rest from reference TRBV28 and TRBJ1-3): DVKVTQSSRYLVKRTGEKVFLECVQDMDHENMFWYRQDPGLGLRLIYFSYDVKMKEKGDIPEGYSVSREKKERFSLILESASTNQTSMYLCASCPGSFRRQASGNTIYFGEGSWLTVV.

The chain has TRBV7-2 and TRBJ2-7, with 9 bases lining up with TRBD2. Looked up from germline, CDR1 is SGHTA and CDR2 is FQGNSA. The CDR3 contains 17 residues. The ends lost 1 base at V and 2 bases at J; junction bases unmatched: 9. CDR3 in amino acids: CASSLDVAGGLTYEQYF. Written as DNA, the CDR3 is TGTGCCAGCAGCTTAGATGTGGCGGGAGGGTTAACCTACGAGCAGTACTTC. Filled out from reference TRBV7-2 and TRBJ2-7, the complete variable domain reads GAGVSQSPSNKVTEKGKDVELRCDPISGHTALYWYRQSLGQGLEFLIYFQGNSAPDKSGLPSDRFSAERTGGSVSTLTIQRTQQEDSAVYLCASSLDVAGGLTYEQYFGPGTRLTVT.

The chain uses TRBV5-1 and TRBJ2-5; 7 bases line up with TRBD1. CDR3 length: 15 amino acids. Germline V lookup: CDR1 SGHRS, CDR2 YFSETQ. Unmatched junction bases numbered 7, after V lost 4 bases and J lost 1 base. CDR3 sequence: CASSQTGTSQETQYF. CDR3 DNA: TGCGCCAGCAGCCAGACAGGGACATCCCAAGAGACCCAGTACTTC.